This T cell receptor (beta chain) appears in the sequencing data of a study of blood T cell repertoires in COVID-19. The wider study: Some COVID-19 samples were acute and others convalescent; all came from the United States, Italy and Spain.

The CDR3 loop spans 15 amino acids. Germline CDR1 and CDR2: WSHSY and SAAADI. Germline trimming cut 3 bases from V and 3 bases from J; bases unmatched to any gene: 7. Assay: immunoSEQ multiplex PCR; the TCRdb copy retains only in-frame clones and omits some. The sample holds approximately 200,000 clones, 80% to 90% seen once. This sequence originates from a young woman in a cohort exposed to, infected with or recovered from COVID-19 (not recorded which). The sample comprised PBMCs or T cells enriched from blood (not recorded which). The chain uses TRBV10-2 and TRBJ2-7; TRBD2 agrees at 8 bases. Here the CDR3 DNA reads TGCGCCAGCAGTGAACTCGGACTAGCAGGCTACGAGCAGTACTTC. Protein sequence: CASSELGLAGYEQYF.